These T cell receptor beta chains were read from a single sample in a study of T-cell reconstitution after alpha-beta-depleted transplantation in children. TCRdb analysed the PCR reads with MiXCR anew, one entry per CDR3 protein. The sample contains about 690,000 distinct CDR3 sequences, around a sixth of which appear only once. Sequencing was performed on PBMCs from the stem cell graft donor, taken from the stem cell graft. The receptors come from a human donor who donated a stem cell graft to a child with acute myeloid leukemia. Each CDR3 is given with its conserved first and last residue. A D gene is named only where the DNA matches it firmly. Clone size is not always given. Where it is, it says once, few, many or a class for expanded clones.

>-|few|TRBJ2-1|TRBV20-1|12
CRVEGGAYEQFF
TGCAGGGTGGAGGGGGGGGCATATGAGCAGTTCTTC
>-|-|TRBJ1-2|TRBV18|12
CASSPEEYGYTF
TGTGCCAGCTCCCCGGAGGAATATGGCTACACCTTC
>TRBD1|many|TRBJ2-5|TRBV29-1|15
CSVEATGGGQETQYF
TGCAGCGTTGAAGCTACAGGGGGTGGCCAAGAGACCCAGTACTTC
>-|many|TRBJ1-2|TRBV29-1|13
CSVEDHGPGGYTF
TGCAGCGTTGAAGATCACGGCCCGGGAGGCTACACCTTC
>-|few|TRBJ2-1|TRBV11-1|14
CASSLPGAYNEQFF
TGTGCCAGCAGCTTGCCAGGGGCCTACAATGAGCAGTTCTTC
>-|few|TRBJ2-7|TRBV7-9|14
CASSLDVGSYEQYF
TGTGCCAGCAGCTTAGATGTGGGCTCCTACGAGCAGTACTTC
>TRBD1|few|TRBJ2-1|TRBV5-1|16
CASSVLPRDRANEQFF
TGCGCCAGCAGCGTCCTCCCCCGGGACAGGGCCAATGAGCAGTTCTTC
>TRBD2|-|TRBJ2-1|TRBV7-2|17
CASSSTAGGLRYNEQFF
TGTGCCAGCAGCTCTACCGCGGGGGGCCTAAGGTACAATGAGCAGTTCTTC
>TRBD2|many|TRBJ2-2|TRBV24-1|15
CATSDPGTSAGELFF
TGTGCCACCAGTGACCCCGGGACTAGCGCCGGGGAGCTGTTTTTT
>-|few|TRBJ2-1|TRBV5-1|17
CASSSGRSLVGFNEQFF
TGCGCCAGCAGCTCTGGTCGATCCCTCGTGGGGTTCAATGAGCAGTTCTTC
>TRBD2|many|TRBJ2-4|TRBV20-1|17
CSARDGASGGALNIQYF
TGCAGTGCTAGAGATGGTGCTAGCGGGGGGGCCTTGAACATTCAGTACTTC
>TRBD1|many|TRBJ2-3|TRBV7-2|16
CASSNGPWTGEDTQYF
TGTGCCAGCAGCAACGGCCCCTGGACAGGGGAAGATACGCAGTATTTT
>TRBD2|-|TRBJ2-3|TRBV20-1|16
CSARGLAGPSTDTQYF
TGCAGTGCTAGAGGACTAGCGGGTCCTAGCACAGATACGCAGTATTTT
>-|few|TRBJ2-3|TRBV20-1|13
CSVKFPGADTQYF
TGCAGTGTTAAATTCCCGGGGGCAGATACGCAGTATTTT
>-|-|TRBJ2-7|TRBV4-3|14
CASSQVAGNYEQYF
TGCGCCAGCAGCCAAGTGGCAGGAAACTACGAGCAGTACTTC
>-|many|TRBJ2-3|TRBV20-1|15
CSASTPSAGADTQYF
TGCAGTGCTAGTACGCCTTCGGCAGGTGCAGATACGCAGTATTTT
>-|many|TRBJ2-5|TRBV7-2|14
CASSLLGEIGTQYF
TGTGCCAGCAGCTTGTTGGGGGAGATAGGGACCCAGTACTTC
>-|-|TRBJ2-4|TRBV29-1|13
CSVGDIAKNIQYF
TGCAGCGTTGGAGATATAGCCAAAAACATTCAGTACTTC
>-|few|TRBJ2-3|TRBV6-1|15
CASKSPGLGTDTQYF
TGTGCCAGCAAAAGTCCAGGACTCGGGACAGATACGCAGTATTTT
>-|-|TRBJ1-1|TRBV7-9|15
CASSLSPGGPTEAFF
TGTGCCAGCAGCTTAAGTCCCGGGGGCCCCACTGAAGCTTTCTTT
>TRBD2|many|TRBJ2-1|TRBV6-5|16
CASSHPSRGEDNEQFF
TGTGCCAGCAGTCACCCGAGTCGGGGGGAAGACAATGAGCAGTTCTTC
>-|many|TRBJ1-6|TRBV20-1|16
CSARDLGGERNSPLHF
TGCAGTGCTAGAGATCTGGGGGGGGAGAGGAATTCACCCCTCCACTTT
>-|-|TRBJ2-5|TRBV10-3|14
CAISEQGYQETQYF
TGTGCCATCAGTGAGCAGGGGTACCAAGAGACCCAGTACTTC
>TRBD1|-|TRBJ1-3|TRBV20-1|15
CSASRDRPSGNTIYF
TGCAGTGCTAGTCGGGACAGGCCCTCTGGAAACACCATATATTTT
>-|-|TRBJ2-1|TRBV21-1|17
CASSILWAGGFYNEQFF
TGTGCCAGCAGCATCCTATGGGCAGGTGGGTTCTACAATGAGCAGTTCTTC
>-|few|TRBJ1-4|TRBV20-1|19
CSARERDSGRRVTNEKLFF
TGCAGTGCTAGAGAGCGGGACTCAGGGAGGAGGGTAACTAATGAAAAACTGTTTTTT
>-|few|TRBJ2-7|TRBV29-1|13
CSVRGGERYEQYF
TGCAGCGTTCGAGGGGGGGAAAGGTACGAGCAGTACTTC
>-|many|TRBJ1-1|TRBV27|13
CASRITKNTEAFF
TGTGCCAGCAGGATCACAAAGAACACTGAAGCTTTCTTT
>TRBD1|many|TRBJ2-1|TRBV29-1|14
CSFIWDRSNNEQFF
TGCAGCTTCATTTGGGACAGGTCAAACAATGAGCAGTTCTTC
>-|few|TRBJ1-2|TRBV21-1|15
CASNRGDTHNYGYTF
TGTGCCAGCAATCGTGGGGACACTCATAACTATGGCTACACCTTC
>-|few|TRBJ2-1|TRBV5-1|16
CASSLVVVSRSNEQFF
TGCGCCAGCAGCTTGGTTGTGGTCTCAAGAAGCAATGAGCAGTTCTTC
>TRBD2|few|TRBJ2-2|TRBV20-1|15
CSAREGPRNTGELFF
TGCAGTGCCCGGGAGGGACCACGGAACACCGGGGAGCTGTTTTTT
>-|few|TRBJ2-1|TRBV7-9|16
CASSSLQGTRINEQFF
TGTGCCAGCAGCTCCCTTCAGGGGACCCGCATCAATGAGCAGTTCTTC
>-|-|TRBJ2-4|TRBV9|16
CASSVSFYPGANIQYF
TGTGCCAGCAGCGTATCCTTTTACCCTGGGGCAAACATTCAGTACTTC
>-|many|TRBJ2-5|TRBV20-1|11
CGLGRAETQYF
TGCGGCCTTGGCAGGGCAGAGACCCAGTACTTC
>-|many|TRBJ1-3|TRBV20-1|12
CSADPSGNTIYF
TGCAGCGCAGACCCATCTGGAAACACCATATATTTT
>TRBD1|-|TRBJ2-2|TRBV7-2|15
CASSLARTGIRKLFF
TGTGCCAGCAGCTTAGCCCGGACAGGGATCCGGAAGCTGTTTTTT
>-|-|TRBJ1-2|TRBV12-3/TRBV12-4|16
CASSTPRPDRDGGYTF
TGTGCCAGCAGTACCCCCCGGCCCGATCGCGACGGGGGCTACACCTTC
>-|few|TRBJ2-1|TRBV7-8|16
CASSTLTGEAYNEQFF
TGTGCCAGCAGCACCCTCACAGGGGAGGCCTACAATGAGCAGTTCTTC
>-|-|TRBJ1-1|TRBV12-3/TRBV12-4|13
CASSLGEQTEAFF
TGTGCCAGCAGTTTGGGTGAACAAACTGAAGCTTTCTTT
>-|many|TRBJ1-1|TRBV7-3|13
CASSFGKANEAFF
TGTGCCAGCAGCTTTGGGAAGGCTAATGAAGCTTTCTTT
>-|-|TRBJ2-3|TRBV7-9|15
CASSSSQIFTDTQYF
TGTGCCAGCAGCTCGTCACAGATATTCACAGATACGCAGTATTTT
>TRBD2|-|TRBJ2-2|TRBV11-1|18
CASSPMGQAGTYTGELFF
TGTGCCAGCAGCCCGATGGGCCAAGCGGGGACCTACACCGGGGAGCTGTTTTTT
>TRBD2|many|TRBJ2-3|TRBV12-3/TRBV12-4|16
CASTLGTSGGADTQYF
TGTGCCAGCACCCTGGGTACTAGCGGGGGTGCAGATACGCAGTATTTT
>TRBD2|-|TRBJ2-3|TRBV12-3/TRBV12-4|17
CASSTELAGGRTDTQYF
TGTGCCAGCAGTACCGAGCTAGCGGGGGGGAGAACAGATACGCAGTATTTT
>TRBD1|-|TRBJ1-2|TRBV12-3/TRBV12-4|18
CTSSSPKAGGQANYGYTF
TGTACCAGCAGTTCCCCTAAGGCAGGGGGCCAAGCTAACTATGGCTACACCTTC
>TRBD2|-|TRBJ2-4|TRBV20-1|17
CCARDARGGSAKNIQYF
TGCTGTGCTAGAGATGCGCGGGGGGGATCAGCCAAAAACATTCAGTACTTC